Presented here are 9 T cell receptor beta chains from one specimen sequenced in a study of T cell responses to AZD1222 COVID-19 vaccine. Profiling relied on immunoSEQ multiplex PCR, and the TCRdb table lists in-frame clones only, not all of them. Here the sample spans approximately 110,000 clones, about 90% being singletons. Sequences were derived from peripheral blood, sampled 28 days after the second AZD1222 dose. These receptors originate from an adult who received the AZD1222 COVID-19 vaccine.

This chain connects TRBV5-5 to TRBJ2-1, with TRBD2 matching over 9 bases. The CDR3 is 15 amino acids. From germline, CDR1 is SGHKS and CDR2 YYEKEE (reference sequence). The V segment lost 1 base and the J segment 2 bases; nucleotides outside the gene matches: 1. The CDR3 DNA reads as TGTGCCAGCAGCTTGTTAGCGGGGGCCTACAATGAGCAGTTCTTC. Translated, it gives CASSLLAGAYNEQFF.

This clone has a single count. The chain is built from TRBV19 and TRBJ1-1; a possible D gene is TRBD1 (5 bases). V was shortened by 1 base and J by 10 bases, with 16 bases between the two germline ends. Per germline, CDR1 LNHDA and CDR2 SQIVND (reference sequence). The CDR3 covers 14 residues. The CDR3 here is CASSIVGREVRAFF. CDR3 nucleotide sequence: TGTGCCAGTAGTATAGTCGGCAGGGAGGTGCGAGCTTTCTTT.

This chain links TRBV7-9 with TRBJ2-1, with TRBD1 matching over 8 bases. The CDR3 consists of 18 residues. Germline CDR1 and CDR2: SEHNR and FQNEAQ (reference sequence). The trim removed 4 bases at V and 8 bases at J, leaving 19 bases unmatched. The CDR3 sequence is CASSYASGQGWRTHEQFF. The CDR3 nucleotides read TGTGCCAGCAGCTATGCCTCCGGACAGGGCTGGAGGACTCATGAGCAGTTCTTC.

The chain has TRBV5-1 and TRBJ1-5; D not resolved. Germline V lookup: CDR1 SGHRS, CDR2 YFSETQ. The V and J ends lost 0 bases and 6 bases respectively, with 7 bases between them. The CDR3 consists of 13 residues. The CDR3 DNA sequence: TGCGCCAGCAGCTTGGGCCGGAGTCAGCCCCAGCATTTT. It encodes CASSLGRSQPQHF.

The chain carries TRBV6-5 and TRBJ1-2, with D tentatively TRBD1 (6 bases). Germline lookup yields CDR1 MNHEY and CDR2 SVGAGI. Trimming took off 7 bases at V and 8 bases at J, with 20 bases between the two ends. CDR3 size: 14 residues. The DNA of the CDR3 is TGTGCCAGCACCCCGGGGGGCCCCATCCGGGGCTACACCTTC. It yields the protein CASTPGGPIRGYTF.

The rearrangement joins TRBV7-2 to TRBJ1-1; D uncertain. The CDR3 is 13 amino acids. The V gene lost 3 bases and the J gene lost 1 base, with 6 bases spanning the gap. Germline CDR1 and CDR2: SGHTA and FQGNSA. This CDR3 reads CASSLIGNTEAFF. The CDR3, as DNA: TGTGCCAGCAGCTTGATAGGGAACACTGAAGCTTTCTTT.

This chain joins TRBV21-1 and TRBJ1-4; TRBD1 is the table's D call and was not checked against the DNA. TRBV21-1 is a known pseudogene. The CDR3 loop spans 16 amino acids. CDR3 sequence: CASSPSEGDANEKLFF. The CDR3 DNA reads TGTGCCAGCAGTCCCAGCGAGGGGGACGCGAATGAAAAACTGTTTTTT.

The CDR3 DNA reads TGTGCCAGCAGTGAATCCGGGACAGGGTTTTACAATGAGCAGTTCTTC. It is translated as CASSESGTGFYNEQFF. The chain combines TRBV6-1 with TRBJ2-1, with 9 bases that match TRBD1. The CDR3 has 16 amino acids. The germline gives CDR1 MNHNS, CDR2 SASEGT. The V segment lost 2 bases and the J segment 4 bases; nucleotides outside the gene matches: 6.

V and J are TRBV19 and TRBJ1-1; D unresolved. The CDR3 is made up of 11 amino acids. Germline assignment: CDR1 LNHDA and CDR2 SQIVND (reference sequence). V was pared by 4 bases and J by 4 bases, with 4 bases between. CDR3: CASSKSTEAFF. CDR3 DNA sequence: TGTGCCAGTAGTAAATCCACTGAAGCTTTCTTT.